This entry concerns a single TCR beta chain. Lactation, pregnancy, other autoimmune disease or uncontrolled infection excluded patients. Researchers took RNA transcripts and amplified the TCR beta CDR3 regions from them. First-round RT-PCR targeting the TCR CDR3 was performed with the HTBI primer set. MiXCR was run by TCRdb on the multiplex PCR reads, yielding one entry per CDR3 protein. This sample has 500,000 to 700,000 distinct CDR3 sequences, with 16% found just once. This specimen belongs to a study of T cells in Graves' hyperthyroidism and ophthalmopathy. This CDR3 has 16 residues. Per germline, CDR1 DFQATT and CDR2 SNEGSKA (reference sequence). Germline trimming cut 1 base from V and 9 bases from J; bases unmatched to any gene: 11.

This chain links TRBV20-1 with TRBJ2-1; 11 positions match TRBD2. The TCR was taken from a young woman with Graves' hyperthyroidism. Sample: blood. The CDR3 here is CSARGASGGLLREQFF. The CDR3 DNA is TGCAGTGCTAGAGGAGCTAGCGGGGGGCTCCTCCGTGAGCAGTTCTTC.